The present TCR beta chain was sequenced within a study of a mutant IDH1 vaccine in newly diagnosed glioma. On the study more broadly: Patients received vaccination from 4-6 weeks after radiotherapy alone, or with temozolomide cycles. Treated patients had a mean age of approximately 40 years and an approximately 62% male, approximately 38% female split.

As regards this clone: Its antigen is unknown.

Method: immunoSEQ multiplex PCR; TCRdb's copy keeps in-frame clones and lacks some. The table shows tens of thousands of clones, with 85% occurring only once. CDR3 size: 17 residues. Germline V CDR1 and CDR2: SGHRS, YFSETQ. The V gene lost 2 bases and the J gene lost 1 base, with 18 bases spanning the gap. General study results and limits: Immune responses induced by vaccination arose in 93.3% of the patients.

Time point reported: week 23, last vaccination. Every vaccination contained 300 ug of the mutant IDH1 20-mer peptide and was paired with topical imiquimod. The origin of this receptor is a woman aged 50 to 60 with glioma. The chain carries TRBV5-1 and TRBJ2-5, with TRBD2 as a possible D gene (5 bases). Source: PBMCs, taken from a glioma patient whose treatment included an IDH1 peptide vaccine. This CDR3 reads CASSLIPTGNSQETQYF. The CDR3 DNA sequence: TGCGCCAGCAGCTTAATCCCGACGGGAAACTCCCAAGAGACCCAGTACTTC.